This T cell receptor (beta chain) originates from a study of T cell repertoires in ileal Crohn's disease. In its sample, this clone was seen once. Described time point: neoterminal ileum biopsy at postoperative endoscopy, about 6 months after surgery. Using immunoSEQ multiplex PCR, the repertoire was profiled, and TCRdb retains in-frame clones only, with some absent. The sample consists of roughly 5,500 clones, about 83% of them appearing once. The V and J ends lost 5 bases and 1 base respectively, with 10 bases between them. The CDR3 sequence is 14 residues long. Germline V gives CDR1 SGHTA, CDR2 FQGNSA.

The chain employs TRBV7-2 and TRBJ2-3, with D uncertain. The origin of this receptor is an adult with Crohn's disease. The sequencing input was ileal tissue. The CDR3 spells CASSQNWGTDTQYF. Written as DNA, the CDR3 is TGTGCCAGCAGCCAAAACTGGGGCACAGATACGCAGTATTTT.